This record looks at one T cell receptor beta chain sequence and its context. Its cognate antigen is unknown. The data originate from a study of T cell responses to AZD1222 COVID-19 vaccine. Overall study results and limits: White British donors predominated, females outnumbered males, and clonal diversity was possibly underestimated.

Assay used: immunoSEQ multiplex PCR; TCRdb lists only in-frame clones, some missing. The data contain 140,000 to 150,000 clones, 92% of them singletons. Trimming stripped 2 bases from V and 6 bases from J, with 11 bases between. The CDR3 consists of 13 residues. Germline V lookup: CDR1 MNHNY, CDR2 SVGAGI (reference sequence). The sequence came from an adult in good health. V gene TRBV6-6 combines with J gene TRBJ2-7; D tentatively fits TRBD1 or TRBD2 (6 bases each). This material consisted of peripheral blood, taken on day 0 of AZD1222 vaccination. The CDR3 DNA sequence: TGTGCCAGCAGTTACCCCGGGGGCTCCGAGCAGTACTTC. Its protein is CASSYPGGSEQYF.